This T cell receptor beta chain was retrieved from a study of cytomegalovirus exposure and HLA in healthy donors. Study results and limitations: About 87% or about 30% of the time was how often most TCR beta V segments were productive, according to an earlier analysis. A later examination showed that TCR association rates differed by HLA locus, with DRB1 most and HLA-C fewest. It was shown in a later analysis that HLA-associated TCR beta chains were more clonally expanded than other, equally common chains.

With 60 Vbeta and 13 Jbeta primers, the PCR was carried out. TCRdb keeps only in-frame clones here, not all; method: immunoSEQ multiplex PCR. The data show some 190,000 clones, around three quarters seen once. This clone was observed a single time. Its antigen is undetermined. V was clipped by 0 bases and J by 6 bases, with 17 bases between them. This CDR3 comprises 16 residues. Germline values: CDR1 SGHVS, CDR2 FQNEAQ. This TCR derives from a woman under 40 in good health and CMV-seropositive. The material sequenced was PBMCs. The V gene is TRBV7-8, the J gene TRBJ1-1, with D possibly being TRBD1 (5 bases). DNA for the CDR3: TGTGCCAGCAGCTTAGCGGGAGGGAGTAGGACACCTGAAGCTTTCTTT. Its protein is CASSLAGGSRTPEAFF. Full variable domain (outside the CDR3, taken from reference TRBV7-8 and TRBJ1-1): GAGVSQSPRYKVAKRGQDVALRCDPISGHVSLFWYQQALGQGPEFLTYFQNEAQLDKSGLPSDRFFAERPEGSVSTLKIQRTQQEDSAVYLCASSLAGGSRTPEAFFGQGTRLTVV.